Given below is one TCR beta chain in context. The antigen remains unidentified. This record comes from a study of cytomegalovirus exposure and HLA in healthy donors. Overall study findings and caveats: A list of 164 TCR beta chains associated with cytomegalovirus was given. In vitro work confirmed that a few CMV-associated chains recognize CMV antigens. Most TCR sequences were rare, but some public TCRs occurred in many donors.

Germline lookup yields CDR1 SGHTA and CDR2 FQGNSA. The CDR3 has 15 residues. Trimming pared 5 bases from V and 9 bases from J, leaving 23 bases between. The primer mix had 60 Vbeta and 13 Jbeta primers. Original methodology: An analysis that came later counted 70 million to 100 million unique TCR beta chains, 10 million to 12 million shared. Assay: immunoSEQ multiplex PCR; the TCRdb copy retains only in-frame clones and omits some. V and J calls and clone size follow that table, whereas D and trimming were derived from the DNA. Among about 150,000 clones listed, 76% were seen once. The specimen was PBMCs. This clonotype originated in a male donor in good health and CMV-seronegative. The J gene is TRBJ2-7, the V gene TRBV7-2, with D tentatively TRBD2 (6 bases). CDR3 nucleotide sequence: TGTGCCAGCAGCCCACCGGGACTCCGGCCCCTAGTGCAGTACTTC. Protein product: CASSPPGLRPLVQYF.